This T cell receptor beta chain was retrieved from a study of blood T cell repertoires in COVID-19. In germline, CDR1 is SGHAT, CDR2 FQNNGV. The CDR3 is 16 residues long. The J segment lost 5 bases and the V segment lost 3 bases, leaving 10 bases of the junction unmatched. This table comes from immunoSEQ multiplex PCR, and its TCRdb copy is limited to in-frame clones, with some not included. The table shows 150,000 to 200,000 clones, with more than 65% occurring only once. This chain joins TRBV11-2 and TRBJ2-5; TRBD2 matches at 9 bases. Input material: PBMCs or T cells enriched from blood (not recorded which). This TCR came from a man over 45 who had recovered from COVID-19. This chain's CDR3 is CASSLLAGAPGETQYF. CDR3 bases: TGTGCCAGCAGCTTGTTAGCGGGGGCCCCTGGGGAGACCCAGTACTTC.